Below are 10 T cell receptor beta chains sequenced from a single sample in a study of blood T cells in healthy people across ages (dated by TCRdb to about 2015). To prepare the library, 5' RACE was applied. Sequenced using an Illumina HiSeq 2500. A second PCR of roughly 7 to 11 cycles was performed with a sample-barcoded 5' primer and a J-beta primer mix. The public reads were reanalyzed by TCRdb: fastp trimming at Q25, MiXCR alignment, in-frame beta chains only. Rows are combined by CDR3 protein, so each entry shows the most common genes and DNA. Recorded for this sample are over a million distinct CDR3 sequences; under 55% of them occurred a single time. The ten largest clones add up to over 15% of the sample. The specimen was blood. The receptors originated from a woman aged 55-70 years in good health.

This clonotype is a singleton in its sample. V and J are TRBV6-5 and TRBJ1-2; TRBD1 matches 9 bases. V lost 6 bases and J lost 6; bases outside the gene matches: 8. This CDR3 comprises 14 residues. Germline CDR1 reads MNHEY; CDR2 reads SVGAGI. The CDR3, as DNA: TGTGCCAGCAGGGACGGGACAGGGAGGGATGGCTACACCTTC. Protein sequence: CASRDGTGRDGYTF.

The chain couples TRBV4-2 to TRBJ2-3; 8 bases are a match to TRBD2. J gave up 5 bases and V 0 bases, and 13 bases lay outside the gene matches. The germline V gene encodes CDR1 LGHNA and CDR2 YNFKEQ. The CDR3 loop spans 18 amino acids. CDR3 DNA: TGTGCCAGCAGCCAAGATAGGGGACCAGCGGGAGCGGGAGATACGCAGTATTTT. Its translation is CASSQDRGPAGAGDTQYF.

The chain combines TRBV5-1 with TRBJ2-5, with 8 bases aligning to TRBD1. V dropped 7 bases and J dropped 3; count of bases not matched to a gene: 8. In germline, CDR1 is SGHRS, CDR2 YFSETQ. The CDR3 totals 14 residues. This CDR3 is CASSRTGPKETQYF. Here the CDR3 DNA reads TGCGCCAGCTCAAGGACAGGGCCCAAAGAGACCCAGTACTTC.

This chain links TRBV2 with TRBJ2-7; D remains ambiguous. The germline V gene has CDR1 SNHLY and CDR2 FYNNEI. This CDR3 is built from 12 residues. V was clipped by 6 bases and J by 3 bases, with 9 bases between them. The CDR3 region has the DNA TGTGCCAGCAGGGTTAGCATCTACGAGCAGTACTTC. Protein sequence: CASRVSIYEQYF.

This clonotype was recorded a few times. CDR3 residues: CSARDLANEQYF. The CDR3 DNA follows: TGCAGTGCTAGAGATCTTGCTAACGAGCAGTACTTC. The chain is built from TRBV20-1 and TRBJ2-7; D not certain. This CDR3 has 12 residues. Trimming removed 0 bases from V and 5 bases from J, with 8 bases in between. CDR1 is DFQATT, CDR2 SNEGSKA, per germline (reference sequence).

The chain links TRBV7-9 to TRBJ2-5; possibly TRBD2 for D (5 bases). Germline CDR1 and CDR2: SEHNR and FQNEAQ (reference sequence). V lost 5 bases and J 2 bases, leaving 15 bases between the germline ends. The CDR3 loop spans 15 amino acids. The CDR3 loop reads CASSPDGGWQETQYF. DNA for the CDR3: TGTGCCAGCAGCCCGGACGGAGGATGGCAAGAGACCCAGTACTTC.

CDR3 region: CASTIFPRSSGSVYNEQFF. The DNA of the CDR3 is TGTGCCAGCACAATATTTCCTCGCTCTAGCGGGAGCGTGTACAATGAGCAGTTCTTC. The gene calls are TRBV3-1 and TRBJ2-1, with 10 bases lining up with TRBD2. Trimming took 7 bases from V and 4 from J; bases not matched to a gene: 19. The CDR3 consists of 19 residues. From germline, CDR1 is LGHDT and CDR2 YNNKEL (reference sequence).

The genes are TRBV20-1 and TRBJ1-6; 7 bases align to TRBD1. Germline assignment: CDR1 DFQATT and CDR2 SNEGSKA (reference sequence). CDR3 length: 16 residues. V was clipped by 5 bases and J by 9 bases; unmatched bases: 16. This CDR3 is CSASDTLTGLGSPLHF. The CDR3 DNA is TGCAGTGCTTCCGATACATTGACAGGGTTGGGTTCACCCCTCCACTTT.

The gene calls are TRBV6-5 and TRBJ2-7, with TRBD1 identical over 10 bases. The V gene's germline CDR1 is MNHEY and CDR2 SVGAGI. The junction had 6 bases not matched to a gene; V was cut back by 2 bases and J by 5 bases. The length of the CDR3 is 15 residues. CDR3 in DNA: TGTGCCAGCAGTTACACCGGACAGGGGGTCCACGAGCAGTACTTC. It encodes CASSYTGQGVHEQYF.

The J gene is TRBJ1-6, the V gene TRBV25-1; D gene uncertain. The CDR3 is 14 amino acids. Per germline, CDR1 MGHDK and CDR2 SYGVNS. V lost 2 bases and J lost 7, with 9 bases in between. CDR3 sequence: CASSENPPNSPLHF. The DNA of the CDR3 is TGTGCCAGCAGTGAAAACCCCCCGAATTCACCCCTCCACTTT.